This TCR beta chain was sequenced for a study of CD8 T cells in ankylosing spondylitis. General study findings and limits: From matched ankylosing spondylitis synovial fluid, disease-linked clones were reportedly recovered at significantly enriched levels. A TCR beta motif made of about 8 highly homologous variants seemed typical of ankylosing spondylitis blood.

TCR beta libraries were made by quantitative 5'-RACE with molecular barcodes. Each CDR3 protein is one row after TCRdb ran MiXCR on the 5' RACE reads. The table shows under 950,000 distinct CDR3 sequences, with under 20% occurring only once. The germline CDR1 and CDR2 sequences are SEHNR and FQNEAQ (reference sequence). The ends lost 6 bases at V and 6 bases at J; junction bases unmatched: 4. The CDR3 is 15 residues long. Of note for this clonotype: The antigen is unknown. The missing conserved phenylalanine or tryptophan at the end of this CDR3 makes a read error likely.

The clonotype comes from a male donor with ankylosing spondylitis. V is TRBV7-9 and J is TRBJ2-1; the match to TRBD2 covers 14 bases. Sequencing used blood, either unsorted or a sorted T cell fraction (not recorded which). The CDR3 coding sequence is TGTGCCAGCAGGAGACTAGCGGGAGGGAGCAATGAGCAGTTCTAC. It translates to CASRRLAGGSNEQFY.